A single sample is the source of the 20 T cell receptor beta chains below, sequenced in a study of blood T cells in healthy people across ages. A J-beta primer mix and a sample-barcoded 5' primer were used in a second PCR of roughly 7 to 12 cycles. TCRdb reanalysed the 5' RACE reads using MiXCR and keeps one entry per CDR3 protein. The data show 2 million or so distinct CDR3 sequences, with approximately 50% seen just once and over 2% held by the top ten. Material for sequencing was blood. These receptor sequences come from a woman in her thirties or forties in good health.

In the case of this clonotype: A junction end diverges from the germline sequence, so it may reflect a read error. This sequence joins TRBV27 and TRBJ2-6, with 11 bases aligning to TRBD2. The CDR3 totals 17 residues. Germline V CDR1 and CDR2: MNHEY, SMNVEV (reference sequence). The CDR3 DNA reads TGTGCCAGCAGTCAGACTAGCGGGACCTCTGGGGCCAACGTCCCGACTTTC. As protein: CASSQTSGTSGANVPTF.

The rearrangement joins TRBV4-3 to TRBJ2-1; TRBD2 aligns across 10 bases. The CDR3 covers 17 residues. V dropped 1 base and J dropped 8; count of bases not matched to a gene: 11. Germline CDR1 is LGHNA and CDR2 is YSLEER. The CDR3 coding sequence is TGCGCCAGCAGCCAAGGTACTAGCGGGGACTTAGCGGATGAGCAGTTCTTC. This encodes CASSQGTSGDLADEQFF.

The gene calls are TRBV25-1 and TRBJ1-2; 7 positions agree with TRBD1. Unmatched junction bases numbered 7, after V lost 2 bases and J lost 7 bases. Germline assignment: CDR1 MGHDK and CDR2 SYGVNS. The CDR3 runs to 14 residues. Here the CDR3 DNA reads TGTGCCAGCAGTGAACCGGGCAGGGGGTTTGGCTACACCTTC. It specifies CASSEPGRGFGYTF.

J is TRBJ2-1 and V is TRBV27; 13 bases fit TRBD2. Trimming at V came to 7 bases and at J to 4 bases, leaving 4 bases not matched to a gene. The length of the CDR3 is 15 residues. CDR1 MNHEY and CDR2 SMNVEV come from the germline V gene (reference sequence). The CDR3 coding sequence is TGTGCCAGCACGACTAGCGGGGGGCGATACAATGAGCAGTTCTTC. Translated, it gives CASTTSGGRYNEQFF.

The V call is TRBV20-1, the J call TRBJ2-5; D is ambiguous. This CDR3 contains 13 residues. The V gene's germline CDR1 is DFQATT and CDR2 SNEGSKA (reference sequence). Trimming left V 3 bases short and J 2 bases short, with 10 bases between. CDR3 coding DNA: TGCAGTGCTAGTCCCCTAACACAAGAGACCCAGTACTTC. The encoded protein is CSASPLTQETQYF.

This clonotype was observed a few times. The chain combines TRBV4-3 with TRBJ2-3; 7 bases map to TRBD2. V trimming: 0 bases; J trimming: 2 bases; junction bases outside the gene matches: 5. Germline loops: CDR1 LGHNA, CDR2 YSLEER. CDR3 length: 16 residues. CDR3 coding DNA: TGCGCCAGCAGCCAAGAGCGAGCGGGGCTCACAGATACGCAGTATTTT. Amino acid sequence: CASSQERAGLTDTQYF.

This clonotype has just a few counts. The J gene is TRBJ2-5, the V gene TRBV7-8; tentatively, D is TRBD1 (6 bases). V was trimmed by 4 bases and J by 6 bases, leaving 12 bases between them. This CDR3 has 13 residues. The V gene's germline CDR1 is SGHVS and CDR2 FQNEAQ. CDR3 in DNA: TGTGCCAGCAGCTATGGACAGTGGAAGACCCAGTACTTC. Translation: CASSYGQWKTQYF. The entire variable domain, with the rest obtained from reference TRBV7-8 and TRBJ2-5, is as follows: GAGVSQSPRYKVAKRGQDVALRCDPISGHVSLFWYQQALGQGPEFLTYFQNEAQLDKSGLPSDRFFAERPEGSVSTLKIQRTQQEDSAVYLCASSYGQWKTQYFGPGTRLLVL.

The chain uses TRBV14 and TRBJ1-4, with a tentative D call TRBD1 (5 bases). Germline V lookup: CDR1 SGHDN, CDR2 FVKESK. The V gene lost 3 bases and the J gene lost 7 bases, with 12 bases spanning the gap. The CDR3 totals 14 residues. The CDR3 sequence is CASSHGAASEKLFF. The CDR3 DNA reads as TGTGCCAGCAGCCACGGGGCGGCCAGTGAAAAACTGTTTTTT.

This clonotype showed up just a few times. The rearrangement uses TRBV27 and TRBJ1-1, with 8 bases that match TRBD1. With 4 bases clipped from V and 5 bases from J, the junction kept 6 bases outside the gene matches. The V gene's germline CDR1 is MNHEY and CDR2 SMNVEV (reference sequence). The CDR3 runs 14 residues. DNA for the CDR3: TGTGCCAGCAGTTCCGACAGGGGACGGACTGAAGCTTTCTTT. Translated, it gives CASSSDRGRTEAFF.

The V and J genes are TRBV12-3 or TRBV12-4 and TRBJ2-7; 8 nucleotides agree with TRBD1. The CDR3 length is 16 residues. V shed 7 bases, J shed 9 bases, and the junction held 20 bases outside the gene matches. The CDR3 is CASTMSGNSIGQGQYF. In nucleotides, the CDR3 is TGTGCCAGCACCATGAGTGGTAATTCGATAGGACAGGGGCAGTACTTC.

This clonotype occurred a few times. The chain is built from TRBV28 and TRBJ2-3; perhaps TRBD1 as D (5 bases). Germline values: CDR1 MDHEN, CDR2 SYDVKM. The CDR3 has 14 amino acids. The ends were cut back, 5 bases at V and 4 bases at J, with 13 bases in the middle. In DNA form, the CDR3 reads TGTGCCAGCAGTGTAGATCAGGGTGCAGATACGCAGTATTTT. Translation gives CASSVDQGADTQYF.

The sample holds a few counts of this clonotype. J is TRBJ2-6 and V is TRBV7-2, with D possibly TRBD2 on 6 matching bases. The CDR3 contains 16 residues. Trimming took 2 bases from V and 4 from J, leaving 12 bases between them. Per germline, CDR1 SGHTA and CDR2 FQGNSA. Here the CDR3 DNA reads TGTGCCAGCAGCTTAAATGGCGGGGCCGGGGCCAACGTCCTGACTTTC. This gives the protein CASSLNGGAGANVLTF. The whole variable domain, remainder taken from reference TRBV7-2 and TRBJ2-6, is GAGVSQSPSNKVTEKGKDVELRCDPISGHTALYWYRQSLGQGLEFLIYFQGNSAPDKSGLPSDRFSAERTGGSVSTLTIQRTQQEDSAVYLCASSLNGGAGANVLTFGAGSRLTVL.

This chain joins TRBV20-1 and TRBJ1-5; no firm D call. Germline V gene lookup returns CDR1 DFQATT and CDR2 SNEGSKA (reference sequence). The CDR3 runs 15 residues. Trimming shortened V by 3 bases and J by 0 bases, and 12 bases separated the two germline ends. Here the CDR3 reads CSARDLPFSNQPQHF. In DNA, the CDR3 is TGCAGTGCTAGGGATCTGCCATTTAGCAATCAGCCCCAGCATTTT.

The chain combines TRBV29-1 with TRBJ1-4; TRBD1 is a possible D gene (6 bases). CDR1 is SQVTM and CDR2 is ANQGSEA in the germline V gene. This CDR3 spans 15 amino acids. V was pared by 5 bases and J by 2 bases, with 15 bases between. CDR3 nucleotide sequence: TGCAGCGTTTTGGCCGCAGGGGCGACTAATGAAAAACTGTTTTTT. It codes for CSVLAAGATNEKLFF.

The CDR3 reads CASSPPGTSGGEQYF. CDR3 nucleotide sequence: TGTGCCAGCAGCCCTCCCGGAACTTCGGGGGGCGAGCAGTACTTC. The chain is built from TRBV7-9 and TRBJ2-7; 7 positions match TRBD2. The CDR3 length is 15 residues. Trimming at V came to 5 bases and at J to 6 bases, leaving 13 bases not matched to a gene. Germline V gives CDR1 SEHNR, CDR2 FQNEAQ (reference sequence).

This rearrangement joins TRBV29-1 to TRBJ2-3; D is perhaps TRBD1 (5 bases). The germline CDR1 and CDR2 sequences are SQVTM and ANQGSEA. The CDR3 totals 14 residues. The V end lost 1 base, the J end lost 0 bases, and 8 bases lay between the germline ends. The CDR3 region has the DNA TGCAGCGTTGAAGGACAGTATAGCACAGATACGCAGTATTTT. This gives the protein CSVEGQYSTDTQYF.

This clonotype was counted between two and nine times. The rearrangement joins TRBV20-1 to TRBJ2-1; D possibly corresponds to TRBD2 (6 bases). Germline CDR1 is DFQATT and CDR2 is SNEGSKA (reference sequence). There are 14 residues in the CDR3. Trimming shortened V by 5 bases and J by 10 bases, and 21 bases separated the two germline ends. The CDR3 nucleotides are TGCAGTGCTCTTCCCGCGGGGTCTTCCTACGAGCAGTTCTTC. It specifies CSALPAGSSYEQFF.

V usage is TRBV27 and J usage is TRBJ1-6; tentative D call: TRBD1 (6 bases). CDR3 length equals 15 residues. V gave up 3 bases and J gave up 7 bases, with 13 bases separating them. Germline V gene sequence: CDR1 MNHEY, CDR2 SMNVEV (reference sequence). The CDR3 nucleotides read TGTGCCAGCAGTTTTAGACAGGCGGGGAATTCACCCCTCCACTTT. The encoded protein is CASSFRQAGNSPLHF.

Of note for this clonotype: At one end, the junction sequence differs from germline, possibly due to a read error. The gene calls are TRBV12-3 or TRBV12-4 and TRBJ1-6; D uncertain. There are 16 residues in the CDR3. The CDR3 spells CASSSRSSSYNSPPHF. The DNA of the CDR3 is TGTGCCAGCAGTTCGAGGTCGAGCTCCTATAATTCACCCCCCCACTTT.

The CDR3 coding sequence is TGTGCCAGCAGCAAAGATGTCCGTGACCAGTACTTC. Residues: CASSKDVRDQYF. The J gene is TRBJ2-5, the V gene TRBV11-2; D gene uncertain. This CDR3 region has 12 residues. V was cut by 5 bases and J by 10 bases, with 14 bases left in between. The germline CDR1 and CDR2 sequences are SGHAT and FQNNGV.